This T cell receptor beta chain was observed in a study of regulatory T cells in long-lasting Graves disease. This CDR3 is built from 16 residues. Trimming took off 2 bases at V and 3 bases at J, with 15 bases between the two ends. Germline V gene data show CDR1 as MNHEY and CDR2 as SVGEGT. Time point denoted: newly diagnosed GD, antithyroid drugs for less than 3 months. TCR sequences were obtained from RNA taken from PBMCs. Investigators report Graves' disease was diagnosed under American Thyroid Association guidelines. Arm-PCR of CDR3 regions and iRepertoire HTBI primers were the basis on which TCR beta libraries were built. TCRdb called the multiplex PCR reads again in MiXCR, with one record for every CDR3 protein. The sample lists about 620,000 distinct CDR3 sequences, around 15% occurring once. This clonotype has a count of ten or more. The same sample was also studied in work on T cells in Graves' hyperthyroidism and ophthalmopathy. That work contributes: These patients, aged 18 to 65, had recently diagnosed hyperthyroidism lasting under 2 months.

This sample comprised peripheral blood mononuclear cells (PBMCs), obtained at new diagnosis, from a patient treated with antithyroid drugs. The chain couples TRBV6-2 or TRBV6-3 to TRBJ2-3; maybe TRBD2 (5 bases). This clonotype originated in a woman in her twenties or thirties with Graves disease. Here the CDR3 DNA reads TGTGCCAGCAGTTACGCCGCCGGAGGTGGGACAGATACGCAGTATTTT. Its protein product is CASSYAAGGGTDTQYF.